The clone carrying this T cell receptor beta chain was recorded at least ten times. Its specificity is unknown. This entry is derived from a study of T-cell memory formation after mild COVID-19. Study-wide points: Second-wave clones that peaked on day 37 lacked confirmed SARS-CoV-2 specificity.

Via MiXCR, TCRdb re-called the 5' RACE reads, giving one row per CDR3 protein. The table shows around 450,000 distinct CDR3 sequences, with 20% occurring only once. Sequenced material: PBMCs or a T cell subset sorted from them (not recorded which). The receptor was derived from an adult woman who had mild COVID-19 (a few samples of this study predate the infection). Cell type and time point are not known.

The CDR3 region has the DNA TGTGCCAGCAGCTACGGACTAGTAGAGACCCAGTACTTC. Amino acid sequence: CASSYGLVETQYF. The chain couples TRBV12-3 or TRBV12-4 to TRBJ2-5, with TRBD2 identical over 7 bases. There are 13 residues in the CDR3. V lost 6 bases, J lost 4 bases, and 5 bases stayed unmatched.